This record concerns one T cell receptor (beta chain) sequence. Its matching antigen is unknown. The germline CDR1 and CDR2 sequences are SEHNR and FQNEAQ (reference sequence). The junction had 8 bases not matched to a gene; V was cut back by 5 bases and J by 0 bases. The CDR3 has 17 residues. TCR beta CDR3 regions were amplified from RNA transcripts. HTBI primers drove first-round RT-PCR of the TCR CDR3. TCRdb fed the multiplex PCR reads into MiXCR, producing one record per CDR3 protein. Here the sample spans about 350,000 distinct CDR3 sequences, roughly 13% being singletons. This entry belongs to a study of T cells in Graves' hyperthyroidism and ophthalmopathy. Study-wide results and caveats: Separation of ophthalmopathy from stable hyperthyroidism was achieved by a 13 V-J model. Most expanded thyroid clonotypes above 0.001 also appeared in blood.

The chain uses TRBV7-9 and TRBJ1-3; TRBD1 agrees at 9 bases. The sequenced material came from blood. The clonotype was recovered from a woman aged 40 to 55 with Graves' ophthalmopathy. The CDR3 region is CASSEPGQGNSGNTIYF. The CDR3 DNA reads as TGTGCCAGCAGCGAGCCCGGACAGGGGAACTCTGGAAACACCATATATTTT.